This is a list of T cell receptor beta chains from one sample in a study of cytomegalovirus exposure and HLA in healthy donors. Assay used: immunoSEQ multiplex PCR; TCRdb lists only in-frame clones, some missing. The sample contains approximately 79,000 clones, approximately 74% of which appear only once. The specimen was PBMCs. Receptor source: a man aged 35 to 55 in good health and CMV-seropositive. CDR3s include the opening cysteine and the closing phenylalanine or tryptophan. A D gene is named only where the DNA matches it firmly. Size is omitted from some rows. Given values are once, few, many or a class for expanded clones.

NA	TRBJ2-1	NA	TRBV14	CASSRRDLNTPEQFF	TGTGCCAGCAGCCGTCGGGACTTGAATACCCCGGAGCAGTTCTTC
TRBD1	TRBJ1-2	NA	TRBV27	CASSQRTGGGGYTF	TGTGCCAGCAGTCAGAGGACAGGGGGCGGTGGCTACACCTTC
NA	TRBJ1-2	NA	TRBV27	CASSLRASRGYTF	TGTGCCAGCAGTCTGAGGGCCTCACGGGGCTACACCTTC
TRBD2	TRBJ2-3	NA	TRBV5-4	CASSRRVAGGQDTQYF	TGTGCCAGCAGCCGACGCGTAGCGGGGGGCCAAGATACGCAGTATTTT
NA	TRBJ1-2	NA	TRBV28	CASSLPGQYGYTF	TGTGCCAGCAGTTTACCTGGACAGTATGGCTACACCTTC
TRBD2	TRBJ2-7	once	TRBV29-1	CSVESAGGGYEQYF	TGCAGCGTTGAATCTGCGGGAGGGGGGTACGAGCAGTACTTC
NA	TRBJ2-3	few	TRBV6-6	CASRWSQGDTQYF	TGTGCCAGCAGGTGGAGTCAGGGAGATACGCAGTATTTT
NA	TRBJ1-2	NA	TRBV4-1	CASSQHWGDSYGYTF	TGCGCCAGCAGCCAGCATTGGGGAGATAGCTATGGCTACACCTTC
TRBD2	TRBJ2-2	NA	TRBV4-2	CASSQVGSGGTNTGELFF	TGTGCCAGCAGTCAAGTAGGGAGCGGGGGGACGAACACCGGGGAGCTGTTTTTT
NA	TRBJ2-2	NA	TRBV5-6	CASTPGVRNGELFF	TGTGCCAGCACCCCGGGGGTCAGGAACGGGGAGCTGTTTTTT
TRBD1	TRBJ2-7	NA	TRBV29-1	CSVETGDYEQYF	TGCAGCGTTGAGACAGGGGATTACGAGCAGTACTTC
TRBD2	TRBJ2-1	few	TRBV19	CASSIVPSGGSYNEQFF	TGTGCCAGTAGTATTGTGCCTAGCGGGGGCTCCTACAATGAGCAGTTCTTC
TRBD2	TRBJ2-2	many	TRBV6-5	CASGTSGITGELFF	TGTGCCAGTGGGACTAGCGGGATCACCGGGGAGCTGTTTTTT
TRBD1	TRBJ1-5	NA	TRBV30	CAWSVGDRGNQPQHF	TGTGCCTGGAGTGTAGGGGACAGGGGCAATCAGCCCCAGCATTTT
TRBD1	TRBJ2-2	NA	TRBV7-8	CASSLEDRGLTGELFF	TGTGCCAGCAGCTTAGAAGACAGGGGGTTAACCGGGGAGCTGTTTTTT
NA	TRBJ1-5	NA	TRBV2	CASQFGGQSNQPQHF	TGTGCCAGCCAATTCGGGGGGCAGAGCAATCAGCCCCAGCATTTT
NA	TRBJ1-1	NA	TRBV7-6	CASSLAGVNTEAFF	TGTGCCAGCAGTCTGGCAGGGGTGAACACTGAAGCTTTCTTT
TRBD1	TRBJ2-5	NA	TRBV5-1	CASSSGQGSGETQYF	TGCGCCAGCAGCTCCGGACAGGGGTCGGGGGAGACCCAGTACTTC
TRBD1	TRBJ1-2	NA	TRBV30	CAWSVRSTGGFRDYTF	TGTGCCTGGAGTGTACGGAGTACAGGGGGCTTTCGGGACTACACCTTC